These T cell receptor beta chains were read from a single sample in a study of radiation and T cells in renal cell carcinoma. Sequenced by immunoSEQ multiplex PCR; TCRdb stores in-frame clones only, minus some. This table has 100,000 to 150,000 clones, around 81% appearing once. The sequencing here drew on blood, taken from a patient whose treatment included radiotherapy and nephrectomy. These receptors were taken from a man between 50 and 59 years old with renal cell carcinoma. Both conserved end residues are part of each CDR3. Rows give clone size only sometimes, using once, few, many, or a class for an expanded clone.

v_call: TRBV21-1
clone_size: .
cdr3_length: 17
cdr3_aa: CASSKDQGRQDNSPLHF

v_call: TRBV9
clone_size: .
cdr3_length: 12
cdr3_aa: CASSASLGEQYF

v_call: TRBV2
clone_size: .
cdr3_length: 13
cdr3_aa: CASSAIPGAELFF

v_call: TRBV18
clone_size: many
cdr3_length: 15
cdr3_aa: CASSGRDYSADTQYF

v_call: TRBV6-5
clone_size: .
cdr3_length: 15
cdr3_aa: CASRAVRGAHQPQHF

v_call: TRBV7-9
clone_size: .
cdr3_length: 15
cdr3_aa: CASSLSGRVVGELFF

v_call: TRBV7-7
clone_size: .
cdr3_length: 15
cdr3_aa: CASSTGQGEGKTQYF

v_call: TRBV9
clone_size: .
cdr3_length: 13
cdr3_aa: CASNRDRDEKLFF

v_call: TRBV6-5
clone_size: once
cdr3_length: 13
cdr3_aa: CASSYLSTDGYTF

v_call: TRBV2
clone_size: .
cdr3_length: 12
cdr3_aa: CASSEALSPLHF

v_call: TRBV5-1
clone_size: .
cdr3_length: 13
cdr3_aa: CASRFDRVDEAFF

v_call: TRBV27
clone_size: .
cdr3_length: 12
cdr3_aa: CASSLLGNEQFF

v_call: TRBV12-2
clone_size: .
cdr3_length: 14
cdr3_aa: CASRPLAVNNEQFF

v_call: TRBV7-2
clone_size: .
cdr3_length: 17
cdr3_aa: CASSPLFLGVSSYEQYF

v_call: TRBV5-1
clone_size: .
cdr3_length: 13
cdr3_aa: CASSFQGRETQYF

v_call: TRBV7-8
clone_size: .
cdr3_length: 15
cdr3_aa: CASSPHRGEGTEAFF

v_call: TRBV19
clone_size: .
cdr3_length: 13
cdr3_aa: CASSNSVSQPQHF

v_call: TRBV11-2
clone_size: .
cdr3_length: 13
cdr3_aa: CASSYQGDQPQHF

v_call: TRBV7-9
clone_size: .
cdr3_length: 13
cdr3_aa: CASSWGGGDTQYF

v_call: TRBV20-1
clone_size: .
cdr3_length: 11
cdr3_aa: CSASTYNEQFF

v_call: TRBV30
clone_size: .
cdr3_length: 13
cdr3_aa: CACSGGALDEQFF

v_call: TRBV4-1
clone_size: .
cdr3_length: 16
cdr3_aa: CASSQDIRLGSNEQFF

v_call: TRBV7-9
clone_size: medium-sized
cdr3_length: 16
cdr3_aa: CASSLSGRSSYNEQFF

v_call: TRBV5-1
clone_size: .
cdr3_length: 17
cdr3_aa: CASSQSPGGLSGNTIYF

v_call: TRBV20-1
clone_size: .
cdr3_length: 11
cdr3_aa: CSPFSVDTQYF

v_call: TRBV28
clone_size: .
cdr3_length: 16
cdr3_aa: CASSTYRTGDHEKLFF

v_call: TRBV30
clone_size: .
cdr3_length: 14
cdr3_aa: CAWSDRDRGYEQYF

v_call: TRBV6-5
clone_size: .
cdr3_length: 15
cdr3_aa: CASSYSTGGWDEQYF

v_call: TRBV19
clone_size: few
cdr3_length: 17
cdr3_aa: CASSIEGSGGIDNEQFF

v_call: TRBV5-1
clone_size: .
cdr3_length: 14
cdr3_aa: CASSLAQGEYGYTF

v_call: TRBV30
clone_size: few
cdr3_length: 12
cdr3_aa: CAWSKGNTEAFF

v_call: TRBV4-3
clone_size: .
cdr3_length: 16
cdr3_aa: CASSQEGSGGLGTQYF

v_call: TRBV5-4
clone_size: .
cdr3_length: 11
cdr3_aa: CASSLEETQYF

v_call: TRBV19
clone_size: .
cdr3_length: 17
cdr3_aa: CASTPPGQGALNYGYTF

v_call: TRBV28
clone_size: few
cdr3_length: 13
cdr3_aa: CASSFVDTGELFF

v_call: TRBV7-8
clone_size: .
cdr3_length: 13
cdr3_aa: CASSSDRVYEQFF

v_call: TRBV14
clone_size: few
cdr3_length: 14
cdr3_aa: CASSAIFSGNTIYF

v_call: TRBV5-1
clone_size: .
cdr3_length: 15
cdr3_aa: CASQEGLAGGYEQYF

v_call: TRBV20-1
clone_size: few
cdr3_length: 11
cdr3_aa: CSARGTSQAFF

v_call: TRBV10-3
clone_size: .
cdr3_length: 15
cdr3_aa: CAIGPGQVQNSPLHF

v_call: TRBV5-1
clone_size: once
cdr3_length: 14
cdr3_aa: CASSNMGEGYEQYF

v_call: TRBV27
clone_size: .
cdr3_length: 16
cdr3_aa: CASSPTDARGANVLTF

v_call: TRBV23-1
clone_size: .
cdr3_length: 13
cdr3_aa: CASSLGTVYGYTF

v_call: TRBV30
clone_size: .
cdr3_length: 11
cdr3_aa: CAWSVIDTQYF

v_call: TRBV20-1
clone_size: .
cdr3_length: 11
cdr3_aa: CSARRSPEAFF

v_call: TRBV28
clone_size: .
cdr3_length: 14
cdr3_aa: CASSREGTSYEQYF

v_call: TRBV19
clone_size: .
cdr3_length: 17
cdr3_aa: CASRLEDRGGSTGELFF

v_call: TRBV28
clone_size: .
cdr3_length: 13
cdr3_aa: CASSFGNKNIQYF

v_call: TRBV5-4
clone_size: .
cdr3_length: 13
cdr3_aa: CASGRAPDEKLFF

v_call: TRBV5-1
clone_size: .
cdr3_length: 14
cdr3_aa: CASSFNVGDTEAFF

v_call: TRBV28
clone_size: .
cdr3_length: 14
cdr3_aa: CASSLSVLGQPQHF

v_call: TRBV6-5
clone_size: few
cdr3_length: 15
cdr3_aa: CASSYGGTPPYEQYF

v_call: TRBV5-1
clone_size: .
cdr3_length: 16
cdr3_aa: CASSVTGSTGLTEAFF

v_call: TRBV5-1
clone_size: .
cdr3_length: 14
cdr3_aa: CASSIATGSYEQYF

v_call: TRBV7-6
clone_size: .
cdr3_length: 19
cdr3_aa: CASSLALGPLAGGSYEQYF

v_call: TRBV14
clone_size: .
cdr3_length: 15
cdr3_aa: CASSEAFHGGDTQYF

v_call: TRBV7-8
clone_size: once
cdr3_length: 14
cdr3_aa: CASSLAGPRYEQYF

v_call: TRBV18
clone_size: .
cdr3_length: 11
cdr3_aa: CASTFQETQYF